The present TCR beta chain was sequenced within a study of T cells in tuberculosis. Study as a whole: CD1B tetramers identified T cells specific for mycobacterial lipid GMM.

Clones were sequenced by immunoSEQ multiplex PCR, and TCRdb holds only the in-frame ones, with some missing. In the table there are roughly 30,000 clones, 91% of which are singletons. The CDR3 loop spans 15 amino acids. Trimming removed 7 bases from V and 3 bases from J; junction bases left unmatched: 7. CDR1 and CDR2 (germline): MDHEN, SYDVKM. The rearrangement links TRBV28 to TRBJ2-2; 8 positions agree with TRBD1. The sample comprised PBMCs. This clonotype was sampled from a donor aged 10-35 years with latent tuberculosis or without tuberculosis infection. The DNA of the CDR3 is TGTGCCAGCAATCCGGCAGGGGGCGACACCGGGGAGCTGTTTTTT. It encodes CASNPAGGDTGELFF. The variable domain in full, completed from reference TRBV28 and TRBJ2-2, reads DVKVTQSSRYLVKRTGEKVFLECVQDMDHENMFWYRQDPGLGLRLIYFSYDVKMKEKGDIPEGYSVSREKKERFSLILESASTNQTSMYLCASNPAGGDTGELFFGEGSRLTVL.